This T cell receptor gamma chain was identified during a study of Vδ1+ human thymocytes. General observations from the study: Thymic TRG and TRD repertoires appeared highly polyclonal, with Gaussian CDR3 length distributions.

The template was reverse-transcribed extracted RNA. CDR3 amplicons came from multiplex PCR with pooled V-gene forward and constant-region reverse primers. TCRdb reanalysed the multiplex PCR reads via CATT. Of about 27,000 gamma-chain clones listed, around a fifth were seen once; the top ten hold approximately 1.9%. This clone was seen only a few times. Its antigen is unidentified. The CDR3 sequence is 14 residues long. CDR1 and CDR2 (germline): VINAFY, YDVSNSKD. V lost 0 bases to trimming and J lost 8 bases; unmatched junction nucleotides: 6. The chain couples TRGV5 to TRGJP2. Sequenced input: Vdelta1+ gamma-delta thymocytes from the thymus. The sample's subset: FACS-sorted CD3+ TCRalphabeta- TCRVdelta1+ TCRVdelta2- thymocytes. The sequence derives from a boy under two years old who had congenital heart surgery. The CDR3 DNA sequence: TGTGCCACCTGGGACAGGCTGGGCGATTGGATCAAGACGTTT. It encodes CATWDRLGDWIKTF.